These 17 T cell receptor beta chains were sequenced from one sample in a study of shared clonotypes between healthy human individuals. Clones were sequenced by immunoSEQ multiplex PCR, and TCRdb holds only the in-frame ones, with some missing. The sample contains about 460,000 clones, about 74% of which appear only once. What was sequenced was PBMCs. The receptors derive from a woman in her forties in good health. Some clones in this sample may be carry-over from other donors' samples.

As to this clone: A read error is the likely source, as a far larger clone sits one nucleotide away. The chain joins TRBV30 to TRBJ1-4; 8 bases map to TRBD1. Germline-derived CDR1 and CDR2 are GTSNPN and SVGIG (reference sequence). The CDR3 has 15 residues. The CDR3 region has the DNA TGTGCCTGGAGTGTAGGACAGGGTAGTGGTGAAGAACTGTTTTTT. Protein sequence: CAWSVGQGSGEELFF.

The chain carries TRBV5-1 and TRBJ1-1; 7 bases line up with TRBD1. Trimming cost V 2 bases and J 1 base; bases outside gene matches: 5. Germline values: CDR1 SGHRS, CDR2 YFSETQ. The length of the CDR3 is 15 residues. The CDR3 bases are TGCGCCAGCAGCTTCTCCGGGACAGCGAACACTGAAGCTTTCTTT. Its protein is CASSFSGTANTEAFF.

The J gene is TRBJ1-2, the V gene TRBV28; TRBD1 matches at 11 bases. The CDR3 runs 15 residues. Germline CDR1 MDHEN, CDR2 SYDVKM. With V trimmed by 6 bases and J by 4 bases, 7 bases remained unmatched. Here the CDR3 reads CASRTSGTGGYGYTF. Written as DNA, the CDR3 is TGTGCCAGCAGAACCTCCGGGACAGGGGGCTATGGCTACACCTTC.

The rearrangement joins TRBV5-4 to TRBJ2-3, with 8 bases that match TRBD2. Looked up from germline, CDR1 is SGHNT and CDR2 is YYREEE (reference sequence). V lost 3 bases, J lost 0 bases, and 6 bases stayed unmatched. This CDR3 has 16 residues. This CDR3 reads CASSSPGTRSTDTQYF. CDR3 nucleotide sequence: TGTGCCAGCAGCTCCCCCGGGACTAGGAGCACAGATACGCAGTATTTT.

J is TRBJ2-7 and V is TRBV28, with TRBD2 identical over 9 bases. Germline lookup yields CDR1 MDHEN and CDR2 SYDVKM. CDR3 length equals 14 residues. J gave up 3 bases and V 5 bases, and 5 bases lay outside the gene matches. DNA for the CDR3: TGTGCCAGCAGTCCCCTTAGCGGGAGCTACGAGCAGTACTTC. This codes for CASSPLSGSYEQYF.

The chain combines TRBV11-2 with TRBJ2-3; no reliable D call. With 7 bases removed from V and 7 bases from J, the gap between germline ends came to 21 bases. This CDR3 has 15 amino acids. In germline, CDR1 is SGHAT, CDR2 FQNNGV. The CDR3 coding sequence is TGTGCCAGCACCCTAATCGGGCAAGCGTTAAATACGCAGTATTTT. Protein sequence: CASTLIGQALNTQYF.

In its sample, this clone was seen a few times. A far bigger clonotype differs at one base, so this is likely a read error. This same CDR3 is encoded by further DNA sequences in the sample. V gene TRBV7-9 combines with J gene TRBJ2-4; no clear D. The CDR3 loop spans 16 amino acids. CDR1 SEHNR and CDR2 FQNEAQ come from the germline V gene (reference sequence). Between the trimmed V and J ends, which lost 1 base and 0 bases, there was a span of 10 bases. CDR3 coding DNA: TGTGCCAGCAGCTTAGGGGCAGGCCTAGCCAAAAACATTCAGTACTTC. Translation: CASSLGAGLAKNIQYF.

To note about this clone: With only one base between it and a far larger clone, this is likely a read error. The chain joins TRBV9 to TRBJ2-7; a weak D match, TRBD2 (5 bases). Per the germline V gene, CDR1 is SGDLS and CDR2 is YYNGEE. The CDR3 length is 14 residues. Trimming left V 6 bases short and J 3 bases short, with 16 bases between. The CDR3 here is CASNPFEGFYEQYF. CDR3 DNA: TGTGCCAGCAACCCATTTGAGGGCTTCTACGAGCAGTACTTC.

This chain joins TRBV2 and TRBJ2-7; a weak D match, TRBD2 (5 bases). In germline, CDR1 is SNHLY, CDR2 FYNNEI. V lost 4 bases and J lost 5, with 15 bases in between. There are 14 residues in the CDR3. This CDR3 reads CASSAGISPNEQYF. The CDR3 coding sequence is TGTGCCAGCAGTGCCGGGATCTCGCCTAACGAGCAGTACTTC.

The V gene is TRBV29-1, the J gene TRBJ2-5; D may be TRBD1 (6 bases). The assigned J gene may be wrong: the sequence end matches TRBJ2-7 better. This CDR3 has 13 amino acids. Germline V CDR1 and CDR2: SQVTM, ANQGSEA. The CDR3 region has the DNA TGCAGCTATTGGGGGCAGGGGACCAACGAGCAGTACTTC. Translation: CSYWGQGTNEQYF.

The V call is TRBV13, the J call TRBJ2-5; 8 bases fit TRBD2. V lost 3 bases, J lost 5 bases, and 5 bases stayed unmatched. Germline CDR1 and CDR2: PRHDT and FYEKMQ (reference sequence). This CDR3 has 14 residues. Here the CDR3 reads CASSLQREIETQYF. The CDR3 coding sequence is TGTGCCAGCAGCTTGCAGCGGGAGATTGAGACCCAGTACTTC. The entire variable domain, with the rest obtained from reference TRBV13 and TRBJ2-5, is as follows: AAGVIQSPRHLIKEKRETATLKCYPIPRHDTVYWYQQGPGQDPQFLISFYEKMQSDKGSIPDRFSAQQFSDYHSELNMSSLELGDSALYFCASSLQREIETQYFGPGTRLLVL.

The chain recombines TRBV5-1 with TRBJ1-5, with TRBD1 matching over 7 bases. The CDR3 length is 15 residues. Germline V gives CDR1 SGHRS, CDR2 YFSETQ. V shed 2 bases and J 1 base; nucleotides not matched to a gene: 3. This CDR3 is CASSLGDRSNQPQHF. Here the CDR3 DNA reads TGCGCCAGCAGCTTAGGGGACAGAAGCAATCAGCCCCAGCATTTT.

The chain combines TRBV30 with TRBJ1-1; D might be TRBD1 (5 bases). V was pared by 4 bases and J by 4 bases, with 7 bases between. This CDR3 is 11 amino acids long. In germline, CDR1 is GTSNPN, CDR2 SVGIG (reference sequence). The CDR3 DNA follows: TGTGCCTGGACAGGGTTCACTGAAGCTTTCTTT. Translated: CAWTGFTEAFF. Drawing the rest from reference TRBV30 and TRBJ1-1, the complete variable domain is SQTIHQWPATLVQPVGSPLSLECTVEGTSNPNLYWYRQAAGRGLQLLFYSVGIGQISSEVPQNLSASRPQDRQFILSSKKLLLSDSGFYLCAWTGFTEAFFGQGTRLTVV.

This chain connects TRBV7-6 to TRBJ2-2; tentatively, D is TRBD2 (6 bases). This CDR3 region has 16 residues. The germline gives CDR1 SGHVS, CDR2 FNYEAQ. Trimming stripped 8 bases from V and 2 bases from J, with 18 bases between. CDR3 nucleotide sequence: TGTGCCAGCGGGTCAAACCGGGACTCTAACACCGGGGAGCTGTTTTTT. Protein sequence: CASGSNRDSNTGELFF. The variable domain in full, with the rest retrieved from reference TRBV7-6 and TRBJ2-2, is GAGVSQSPRYKVTKRGQDVALRCDPISGHVSLYWYRQALGQGPEFLTYFNYEAQQDKSGLPNDRFSAERPEGSISTLTIQRTEQRDSAMYRCASGSNRDSNTGELFFGEGSRLTVL.

The V and J genes are TRBV7-3 and TRBJ2-3, with D possibly called TRBD1 or TRBD2 (6 bases each). This CDR3 spans 16 amino acids. Germline V gene sequence: CDR1 SGHTA, CDR2 FQGTGA. Trimming left V 2 bases short and J 3 bases short, with 15 bases between. This chain's CDR3 is CASSLVSGGGTDTQYF. The CDR3 DNA reads TGTGCCAGCAGCTTAGTCTCCGGAGGGGGTACAGATACGCAGTATTTT.

The CDR3 coding sequence is TGTGCCAGCTCACAATCCCGGGACAGGGTGGACTATGGCTACACCTTC. Residues: CASSQSRDRVDYGYTF. The chain is built from TRBV18 and TRBJ1-2; 9 nucleotides line up with TRBD1. With 4 bases clipped from V and 3 bases from J, the junction kept 9 bases outside the gene matches. The length of the CDR3 is 16 residues. Germline CDR1 KGHSH, CDR2 LQKENI. The full variable domain, with the rest looked up from reference TRBV18 and TRBJ1-2, is NAGVMQNPRHLVRRRGQEARLRCSPMKGHSHVYWYRQLPEEGLKFMVYLQKENIIDESGMPKERFSAEFPKEGPSILRIQQVVRGDSAAYFCASSQSRDRVDYGYTFGSGTRLTVV.

In regard to this clone: The junction departs from the called germline gene at one end, perhaps through a read error. This chain links TRBV29-1 with TRBJ1-1; D perhaps matches TRBD1 (6 bases). Per the germline V gene, CDR1 is SQVTM and CDR2 is ANQGSEA. This CDR3 region has 12 residues. The CDR3 bases are TGCAGCGTTGGCGGACAGAACGCTGAAGCTTTCTTT. Encoded protein: CSVGGQNAEAFF.